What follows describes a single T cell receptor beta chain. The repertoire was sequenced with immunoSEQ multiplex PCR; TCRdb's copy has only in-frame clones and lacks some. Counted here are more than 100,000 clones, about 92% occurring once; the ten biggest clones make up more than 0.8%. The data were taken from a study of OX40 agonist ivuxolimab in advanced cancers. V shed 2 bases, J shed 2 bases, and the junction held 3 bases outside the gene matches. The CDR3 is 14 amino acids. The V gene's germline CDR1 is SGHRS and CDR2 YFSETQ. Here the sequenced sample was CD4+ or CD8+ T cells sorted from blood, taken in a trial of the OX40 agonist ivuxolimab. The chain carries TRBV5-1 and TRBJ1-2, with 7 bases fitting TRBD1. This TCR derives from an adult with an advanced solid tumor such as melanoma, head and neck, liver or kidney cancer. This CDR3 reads CASSFRDRNYGYTF. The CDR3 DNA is TGCGCCAGCAGCTTCCGGGACAGAAACTATGGCTACACCTTC. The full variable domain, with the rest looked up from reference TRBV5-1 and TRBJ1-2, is KAGVTQTPRYLIKTRGQQVTLSCSPISGHRSVSWYQQTPGQGLQFLFEYFSETQRNKGNFPGRFSGRQFSNSRSEMNVSTLELGDSALYLCASSFRDRNYGYTFGSGTRLTVV.